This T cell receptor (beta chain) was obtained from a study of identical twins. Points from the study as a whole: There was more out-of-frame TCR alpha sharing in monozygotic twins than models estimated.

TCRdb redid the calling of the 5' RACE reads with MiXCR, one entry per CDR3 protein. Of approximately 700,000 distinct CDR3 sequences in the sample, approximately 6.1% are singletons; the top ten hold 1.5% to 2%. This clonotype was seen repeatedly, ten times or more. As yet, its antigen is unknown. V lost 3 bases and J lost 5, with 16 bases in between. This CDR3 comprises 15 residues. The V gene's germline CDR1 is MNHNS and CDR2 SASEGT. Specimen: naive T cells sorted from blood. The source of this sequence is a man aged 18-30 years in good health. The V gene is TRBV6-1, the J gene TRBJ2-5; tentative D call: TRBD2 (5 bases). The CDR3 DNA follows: TGTGCCAGCAGTGAGGATTGGGGAGCGTTGGAGACCCAGTACTTC. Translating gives CASSEDWGALETQYF.